These 12 T cell receptor beta chains were sequenced from one sample in a study of glioma-infiltrating T cells. Amplification of TCR alpha and beta CDR3 regions from RNA used iRepertoire nested multiplex PCR. Using its own MiXCR run on the multiplex PCR reads, TCRdb lists one record per CDR3 protein. Here the sample spans approximately 190,000 distinct CDR3 sequences, over 25% being singletons. Sequenced material: glioma tissue, nonneoplastic brain tissue, or PBMCs (not recorded which). Receptors originate from a human donor with low-grade glioma or glioblastoma, undergoing nonglioma brain surgery, or in good health (not recorded which).

Of note for this clonotype: This may be a read error: a much more frequent sequence differs by one nucleotide. This chain uses TRBV4-2 with TRBJ2-3; the D gene is possibly TRBD2 (6 bases). Germline CDR1 LGHNA, CDR2 YNFKEQ. The CDR3 contains 13 residues. The CDR3 loop reads CASSRLGGDTKYF. The DNA of the CDR3 is TGTGCCAGCAGCCGACTGGGGGGAGATACGAAGTATTTT.

This clonotype has ten or more counts. The rearrangement joins TRBV12-3 or TRBV12-4 to TRBJ2-7, with TRBD2 identical over 7 bases. Trimming cost V 3 bases and J 6 bases; bases outside gene matches: 5. The CDR3 spans 13 residues. The CDR3: CASSFSGGSEQYF. In nucleotides, the CDR3 is TGTGCCAGCAGTTTTTCGGGAGGATCCGAGCAGTACTTC.

The chain links TRBV11-1 to TRBJ1-4; D gene ambiguous. In germline, CDR1 is SGHAT, CDR2 FQDESV (reference sequence). The V and J ends lost 3 bases and 0 bases respectively, with 11 bases between them. The CDR3 sequence is 16 residues long. The CDR3 spells CASSLETGATNEKLFF. In DNA form, the CDR3 reads TGTGCCAGCAGCTTGGAGACGGGAGCAACTAATGAAAAACTGTTTTTT.

This clonotype was recorded many times. This rearrangement joins TRBV6-2 or TRBV6-3 to TRBJ2-7; D unresolved. The CDR3 is made up of 13 amino acids. CDR1 and CDR2 from the germline V gene are MNHEY and SVGEGT. Deletions cut 7 bases from V and 2 bases from J, with 12 bases between. The CDR3 sequence: CASTNSVPYEQYF. Here the CDR3 DNA reads TGTGCCAGCACTAATTCGGTACCCTACGAGCAGTACTTC.

This clonotype has a count of ten or more. The chain is built from TRBV19 and TRBJ2-7, with 12 bases lining up with TRBD1. The CDR3 extends over 14 amino acids. Germline CDR1 and CDR2: LNHDA and SQIVND (reference sequence). The junction had 7 bases not matched to a gene; V was cut back by 6 bases and J by 7 bases. CDR3 bases: TGTGCCAGTAGAACGGGACAGGGGGCTGAGGAGCAGTACTTC. Translated: CASRTGQGAEEQYF.

This clonotype was detected only once. An end of the junction does not agree with germline; a read error may underlie this. The chain's CDR3 is CASSFRGLAVNEQSF. CDR3 DNA sequence: TGTGCCAGCAGTTTCAGGGGACTAGCGGTCAATGAGCAGTCCTTC. The V call is TRBV6-5, the J call TRBJ2-1, with 11 bases aligning to TRBD2. Germline assignment: CDR1 MNHEY and CDR2 SVGAGI. This CDR3 comprises 15 residues.

V is TRBV29-1 and J is TRBJ2-2; no definite D call. The CDR3 totals 14 residues. V was trimmed by 4 bases and J by 0 bases, leaving 9 bases between them. Germline CDR1 reads SQVTM; CDR2 reads ANQGSEA. In DNA form, the CDR3 reads TGCAGCGTTGTTCATAGCCCGAACACCGGGGAGCTGTTTTTT. Protein sequence: CSVVHSPNTGELFF.

This chain connects TRBV3-1 to TRBJ2-2; TRBD1 is a possible D gene (6 bases). The V end was cut by 0 bases, the J end by 7 bases, with 15 bases between. This CDR3 is built from 16 residues. CDR1 is LGHDT, CDR2 YNNKEL, per germline (reference sequence). Here the CDR3 DNA reads TGTGCCAGCAGCCAAGACCACAGACAGGCCAGCGGGGAGCTGTTTTTT. Amino acid sequence: CASSQDHRQASGELFF.

This clonotype was counted many times. V and J are TRBV2 and TRBJ2-7; 9 bases map to TRBD1. V lost 6 bases, J lost 5 bases, and 8 bases stayed unmatched. Germline CDR1 and CDR2: SNHLY and FYNNEI. The CDR3 consists of 14 residues. CDR3 in DNA: TGTGCCAGCAGAACCGGGACAGGGCGTCACGAGCAGTACTTC. Encoded protein: CASRTGTGRHEQYF.

This clonotype was seen repeatedly, ten times or more. The chain employs TRBV7-3 and TRBJ1-5, with TRBD1 identical over 9 bases. This CDR3 region has 16 residues. The germline gives CDR1 SGHTA, CDR2 FQGTGA. The V segment lost 5 bases and the J segment 0 bases; nucleotides outside the gene matches: 5. The CDR3 sequence: CASSPGQGHSNQPQHF. The DNA of the CDR3 is TGTGCCAGCAGCCCCGGACAGGGGCATAGCAATCAGCCCCAGCATTTT.

Many counts were recorded for this clonotype. The chain recombines TRBV6-2 or TRBV6-3 with TRBJ2-5, with unresolved D. From germline, CDR1 is MNHEY and CDR2 SVGEGT. The CDR3 has 15 residues. The V gene lost 4 bases and the J gene lost 1 base, with 13 bases spanning the gap. CDR3 sequence: CASSSHEAGQETQYF. The CDR3 region has the DNA TGTGCCAGCAGTTCCCACGAGGCAGGCCAAGAGACCCAGTACTTC.

With respect to this clonotype: Possible read error: a much larger clone is one base away. This rearrangement joins TRBV7-9 to TRBJ1-2; D may be TRBD1 (5 bases). V lost 7 bases and J 0 bases, leaving 9 bases between the germline ends. The CDR3 extends over 13 amino acids. Per germline, CDR1 SEHNR and CDR2 FQNEAQ (reference sequence). CDR3 loop: CASNGGTNYGYTF. CDR3 sequence (DNA): TGTGCCAGCAATGGGGGGACTAACTATGGCTACACCTTC.